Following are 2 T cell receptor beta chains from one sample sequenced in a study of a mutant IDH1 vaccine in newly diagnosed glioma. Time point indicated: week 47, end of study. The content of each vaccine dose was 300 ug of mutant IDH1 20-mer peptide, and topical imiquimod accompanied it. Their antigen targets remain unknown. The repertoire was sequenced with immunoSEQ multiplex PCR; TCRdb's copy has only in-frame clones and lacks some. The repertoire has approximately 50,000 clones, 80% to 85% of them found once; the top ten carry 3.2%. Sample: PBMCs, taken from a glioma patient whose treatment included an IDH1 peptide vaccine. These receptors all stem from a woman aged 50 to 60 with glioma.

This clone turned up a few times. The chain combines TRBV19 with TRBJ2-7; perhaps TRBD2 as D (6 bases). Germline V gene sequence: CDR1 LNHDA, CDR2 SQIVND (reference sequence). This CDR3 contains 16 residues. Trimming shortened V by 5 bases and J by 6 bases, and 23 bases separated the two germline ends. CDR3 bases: TGTGCCAGTAGTCGAGATCTCGGGACTCCTGGGGCCGAGCAGTACTTC. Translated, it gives CASSRDLGTPGAEQYF. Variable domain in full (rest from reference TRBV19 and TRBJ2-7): DGGITQSPKYLFRKEGQNVTLSCEQNLNHDAMYWYRQDPGQGLRLIYYSQIVNDFQKGDIAEGYSVSREKKESFPLTVTSAQKNPTAFYLCASSRDLGTPGAEQYFGPGTRLTVT.

CDR3 in DNA: TGTGCCAGCAGCTCCCGGGACGCGACCCCTTCTGAAGAGCAGTACTTC. It translates to CASSSRDATPSEEQYF. This chain joins TRBV7-2 and TRBJ2-7; D might be TRBD1 or TRBD2, each matching 5 bases. Germline assignment: CDR1 SGHTA and CDR2 FQGNSA. The germline V and J ends were trimmed by 4 bases and 7 bases, with 23 bases remaining between them. This CDR3 is built from 16 residues.